The source of this T cell receptor (beta chain) is a study of T-cell memory formation after mild COVID-19. The ends lost 5 bases at V and 4 bases at J; junction bases unmatched: 4. The germline V gene encodes CDR1 SGHTA and CDR2 FQGTGA. The CDR3 spans 13 residues. A few counts support this clonotype. The antigen remains unidentified. General study points: Clones that contracted from day 15 to 85 were balanced CD4/CD8, while later expanders leaned CD4+.

TCRdb processed the 5' RACE reads anew with MiXCR; each CDR3 protein has one entry. The sample holds 500,000 to 650,000 distinct CDR3 sequences, approximately 21% seen once. The sequence was collected from an adult woman who had mild COVID-19 (a few samples of this study predate the infection). Cell type and time point are not known. This chain links TRBV7-3 with TRBJ1-2; 7 bases agree with TRBD1. Sequencing input: PBMCs or a T cell subset sorted from them (not recorded which). The CDR3 loop is CASSPQGGYGYTF. DNA of the CDR3: TGTGCCAGCAGCCCGCAGGGGGGCTATGGCTACACCTTC.